This TCR beta chain was retrieved from a study of shared clonotypes between healthy human individuals. Germline CDR1 is MGHDK and CDR2 is SYGVNS. V gave up 1 base and J gave up 4 bases, with 10 bases separating them. This CDR3 is 14 amino acids long. Method: immunoSEQ multiplex PCR; TCRdb's copy keeps in-frame clones and lacks some. The sample consists of a few million clones, approximately 90% of them appearing once. J is TRBJ1-2 and V is TRBV25-1, with unresolved D. The source material was naive CD4+ T cells sorted from blood. Subset reported: CD45RA+ positively selected. This clonotype was sampled from a man younger than 35 in good health. The CDR3 DNA sequence: TGTGCCAGCAGTGAATCTGGTTCGATCTATGGCTACACCTTC. Its translation is CASSESGSIYGYTF.